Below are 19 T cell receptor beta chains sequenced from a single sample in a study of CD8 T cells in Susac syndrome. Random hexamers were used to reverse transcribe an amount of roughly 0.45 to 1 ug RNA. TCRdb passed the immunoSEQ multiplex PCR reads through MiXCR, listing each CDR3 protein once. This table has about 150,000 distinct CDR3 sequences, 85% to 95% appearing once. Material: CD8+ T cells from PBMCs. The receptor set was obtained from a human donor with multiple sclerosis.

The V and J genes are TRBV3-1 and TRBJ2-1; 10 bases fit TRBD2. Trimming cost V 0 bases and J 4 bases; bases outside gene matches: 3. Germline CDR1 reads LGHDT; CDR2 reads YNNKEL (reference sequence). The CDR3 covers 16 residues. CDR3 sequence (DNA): TGTGCCAGCAGCCAAGAAACTAGCGGGGCTTACAATGAGCAGTTCTTC. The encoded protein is CASSQETSGAYNEQFF.

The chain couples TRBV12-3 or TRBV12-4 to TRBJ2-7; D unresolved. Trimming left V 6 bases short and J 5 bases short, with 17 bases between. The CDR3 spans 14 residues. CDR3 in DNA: TGTGCCAGCAGCACAGAGTCCGTCTTTGACGAGCAGTACTTC. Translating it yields CASSTESVFDEQYF.

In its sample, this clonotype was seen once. Written as DNA, the CDR3 is TGTGCCAGCAGTTCTCGGACCCAGTCCAATGAGCAGTTCTTC. This codes for CASSSRTQSNEQFF. The rearrangement joins TRBV12-3 or TRBV12-4 to TRBJ2-1, with unresolved D. The CDR3 is made up of 14 amino acids. The V gene lost 4 bases and the J gene lost 6 bases, with 13 bases spanning the gap.

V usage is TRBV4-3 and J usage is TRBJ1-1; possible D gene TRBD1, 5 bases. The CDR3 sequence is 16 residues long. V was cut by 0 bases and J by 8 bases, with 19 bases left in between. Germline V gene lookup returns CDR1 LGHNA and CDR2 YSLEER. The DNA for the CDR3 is TGCGCCAGCAGCCAAGAATGGGCAGGGAGGAGGAGAGAAGCTTTCTTT. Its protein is CASSQEWAGRRREAFF.

The CDR3: CASSQDPGREDGNQPQHF. CDR3 DNA: TGTGCCAGCAGCCAAGATCCTGGCAGGGAGGATGGCAATCAGCCCCAGCATTTT. This chain joins TRBV3-1 and TRBJ1-5, with D perhaps TRBD1 (5 bases). This CDR3 region has 18 residues. The germline CDR1 and CDR2 sequences are LGHDT and YNNKEL (reference sequence). The V and J ends lost 0 bases and 2 bases respectively, with 17 bases between them. The whole variable domain, filled in from reference TRBV3-1 and TRBJ1-5, reads DTAVSQTPKYLVTQMGNDKSIKCEQNLGHDTMYWYKQDSKKFLKIMFSYNNKELIINETVPNRFSPKSPDKAHLNLHINSLELGDSAVYFCASSQDPGREDGNQPQHFGDGTRLSIL.

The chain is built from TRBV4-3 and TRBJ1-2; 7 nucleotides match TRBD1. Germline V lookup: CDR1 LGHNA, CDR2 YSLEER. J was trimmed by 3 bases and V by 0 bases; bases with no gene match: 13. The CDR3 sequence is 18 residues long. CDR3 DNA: TGCGCCAGCAGCCAAGATTACGGACAGGCCTTCCGACACTATGGCTACACCTTC. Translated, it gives CASSQDYGQAFRHYGYTF.

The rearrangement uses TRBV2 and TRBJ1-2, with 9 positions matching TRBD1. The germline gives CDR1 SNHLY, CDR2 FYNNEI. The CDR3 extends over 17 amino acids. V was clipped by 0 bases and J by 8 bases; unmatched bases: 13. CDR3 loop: CASSEAYPGQGRDGYTF. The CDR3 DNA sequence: TGTGCCAGCAGTGAAGCGTATCCGGGACAGGGAAGAGACGGCTACACCTTC.

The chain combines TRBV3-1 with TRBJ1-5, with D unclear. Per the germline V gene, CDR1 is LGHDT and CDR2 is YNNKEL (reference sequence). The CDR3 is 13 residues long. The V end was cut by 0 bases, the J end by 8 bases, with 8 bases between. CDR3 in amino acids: CASSQDLVEPQHF. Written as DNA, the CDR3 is TGTGCCAGCAGCCAAGACCTAGTGGAGCCCCAGCATTTT.

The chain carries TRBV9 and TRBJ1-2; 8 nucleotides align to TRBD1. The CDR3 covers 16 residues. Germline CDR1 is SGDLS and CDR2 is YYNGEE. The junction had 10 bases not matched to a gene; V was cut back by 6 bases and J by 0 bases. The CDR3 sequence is CASTPRTGTSNYGYTF. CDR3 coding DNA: TGTGCCAGCACTCCGAGGACAGGGACTTCTAACTATGGCTACACCTTC. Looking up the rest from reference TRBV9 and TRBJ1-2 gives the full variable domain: DSGVTQTPKHLITATGQRVTLRCSPRSGDLSVYWYQQSLDQGLQFLIQYYNGEERAKGNILERFSAQQFPDLHSELNLSSLELGDSALYFCASTPRTGTSNYGYTFGSGTRLTVV.

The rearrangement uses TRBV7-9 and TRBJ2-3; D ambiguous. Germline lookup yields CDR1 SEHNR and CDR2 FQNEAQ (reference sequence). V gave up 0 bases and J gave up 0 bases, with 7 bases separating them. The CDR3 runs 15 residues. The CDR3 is CASSLAISSTDTQYF. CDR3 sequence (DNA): TGTGCCAGCAGCTTAGCGATATCTAGCACAGATACGCAGTATTTT.

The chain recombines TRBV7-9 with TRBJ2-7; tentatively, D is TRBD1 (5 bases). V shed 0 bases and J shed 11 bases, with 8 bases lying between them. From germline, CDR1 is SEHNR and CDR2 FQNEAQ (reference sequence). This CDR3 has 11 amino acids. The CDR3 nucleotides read TGTGCCAGCAGCTTAGCCGAGACAGAGTACTTC. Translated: CASSLAETEYF.

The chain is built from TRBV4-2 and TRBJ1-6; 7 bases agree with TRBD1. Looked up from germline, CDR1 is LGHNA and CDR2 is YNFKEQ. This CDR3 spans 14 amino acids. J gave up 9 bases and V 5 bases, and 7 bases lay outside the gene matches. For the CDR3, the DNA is TGTGCCAGCAGCTCCGGGACAGAGGGTTCACCCCTCCACTTT. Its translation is CASSSGTEGSPLHF.

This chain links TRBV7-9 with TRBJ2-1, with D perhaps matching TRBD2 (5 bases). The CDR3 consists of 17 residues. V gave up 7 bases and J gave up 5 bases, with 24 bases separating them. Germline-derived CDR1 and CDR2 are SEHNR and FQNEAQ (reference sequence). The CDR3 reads CASTEGVATGKDNEQFF. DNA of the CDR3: TGTGCCAGCACCGAAGGAGTAGCGACGGGGAAAGACAATGAGCAGTTCTTC.

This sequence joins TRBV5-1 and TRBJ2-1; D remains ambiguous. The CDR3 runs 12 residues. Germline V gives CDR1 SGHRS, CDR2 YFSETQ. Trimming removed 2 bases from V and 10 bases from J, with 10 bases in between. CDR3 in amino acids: CASSFRIGEQFF. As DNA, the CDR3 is TGCGCCAGCAGCTTTCGTATCGGGGAGCAGTTCTTC.

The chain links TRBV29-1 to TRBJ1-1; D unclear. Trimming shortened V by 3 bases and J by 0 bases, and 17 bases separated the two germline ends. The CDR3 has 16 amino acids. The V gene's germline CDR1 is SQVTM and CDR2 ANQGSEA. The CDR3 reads CSVDDGHLLMNTEAFF. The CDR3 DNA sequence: TGCAGCGTTGATGACGGGCACCTACTGATGAACACTGAAGCTTTCTTT.

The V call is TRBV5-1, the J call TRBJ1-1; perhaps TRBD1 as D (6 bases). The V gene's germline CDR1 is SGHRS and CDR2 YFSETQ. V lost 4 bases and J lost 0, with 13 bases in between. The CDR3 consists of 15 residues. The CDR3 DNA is TGCGCCAGCAGCCTCGTCCGACAGGTGAACACTGAAGCTTTCTTT. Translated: CASSLVRQVNTEAFF.

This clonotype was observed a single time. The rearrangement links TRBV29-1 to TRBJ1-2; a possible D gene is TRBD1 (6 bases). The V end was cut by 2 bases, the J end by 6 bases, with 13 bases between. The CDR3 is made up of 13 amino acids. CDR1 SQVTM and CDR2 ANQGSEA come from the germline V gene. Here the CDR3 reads CSVESRGQDGYTF. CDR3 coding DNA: TGCAGCGTTGAAAGTCGGGGGCAGGATGGCTACACCTTC.

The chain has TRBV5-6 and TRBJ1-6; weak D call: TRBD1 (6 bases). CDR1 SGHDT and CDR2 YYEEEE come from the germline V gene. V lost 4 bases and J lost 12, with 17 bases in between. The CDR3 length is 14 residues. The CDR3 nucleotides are TGTGCCAGCAGCCTGGGGGCAGGGGAAAAACCCCTCCACTTT. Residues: CASSLGAGEKPLHF.

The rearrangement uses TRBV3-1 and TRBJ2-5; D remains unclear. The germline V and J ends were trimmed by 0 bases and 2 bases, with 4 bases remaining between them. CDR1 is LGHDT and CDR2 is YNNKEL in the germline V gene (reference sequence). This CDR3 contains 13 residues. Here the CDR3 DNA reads TGTGCCAGCAGCCAAGATATGCAAGAGACCCAGTACTTC. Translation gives CASSQDMQETQYF.